Shown below are 9 T cell receptor beta chains from a single sample sequenced in a study of blood T cell repertoires in COVID-19. Data came from immunoSEQ multiplex PCR; TCRdb stores just in-frame clones and leaves some out. Among about 180,000 clones listed, about four fifths were seen once. Sequenced: peripheral blood. These receptors came from a woman aged 65 to 85 with COVID-19, enrolled during active disease.

The rearrangement links TRBV6-2 or TRBV6-3 to TRBJ2-2, with 9 bases matching TRBD1. This CDR3 comprises 18 residues. CDR1 is MNHEY, CDR2 SVGEGT, per germline. J was trimmed by 2 bases and V by 2 bases; bases with no gene match: 9. The CDR3 reads CASSYKGQGMVNTGELFF. The CDR3 DNA is TGTGCCAGCAGTTACAAGGGACAGGGCATGGTCAACACCGGGGAGCTGTTTTTT.

V and J are TRBV5-1 and TRBJ2-7; the D gene is possibly TRBD2 (5 bases). Between the trimmed V and J ends, which lost 4 bases and 6 bases, there was a span of 14 bases. The CDR3 is made up of 13 amino acids. CDR1 is SGHRS, CDR2 YFSETQ, per germline. CDR3 sequence: CASSRVTAGEQYF. For the CDR3, the DNA is TGCGCCAGCAGCAGAGTGACGGCGGGCGAGCAGTACTTC.

This clone was observed a few times. The chain carries TRBV27 and TRBJ1-3, with 8 bases aligning to TRBD1. V was pared by 2 bases and J by 8 bases, with 8 bases of the junction left unmatched. The germline V gene has CDR1 MNHEY and CDR2 SMNVEV (reference sequence). CDR3 size: 15 residues. CDR3 in DNA: TGTGCCAGCAGTTTAAAAGCAGGGGGCGGGTACACCATATATTTT. It yields the protein CASSLKAGGGYTIYF.

This clone has just one count. This chain connects TRBV10-1 to TRBJ1-2, with 11 bases lining up with TRBD1. The germline V gene has CDR1 WNHNN and CDR2 SYGVQD (reference sequence). Trimming took 6 bases from V and 5 from J; bases not matched to a gene: 14. This CDR3 is 17 amino acids long. CDR3 coding DNA: TGCGCCAGCAGATCTTGGGACAGGGGGTTCGATTGGTATGGCTACACCTTC. Translating gives CASRSWDRGFDWYGYTF.

The CDR3, as DNA: TGTGCCAGCTCACCCTTGACTTACAATGAGCAGTTCTTC. Translation gives CASSPLTYNEQFF. The chain combines TRBV18 with TRBJ2-1; D gene unclear. The V gene's germline CDR1 is KGHSH and CDR2 LQKENI. The CDR3 consists of 13 residues. V was cut by 3 bases and J by 4 bases, with 7 bases left in between.

The rearrangement links TRBV7-2 to TRBJ2-7; D is perhaps TRBD2 (6 bases). The CDR3 runs to 14 residues. The germline CDR1 and CDR2 sequences are SGHTA and FQGNSA. Between the trimmed V and J ends, which lost 1 base and 2 bases, there was a span of 9 bases. CDR3 nucleotides: TGTGCCAGCAGCTTAGTCCGGAGGGCCTACGAGCAGTACTTC. It is translated as CASSLVRRAYEQYF.

The table lists this clone with a few counts. The rearrangement uses TRBV18 and TRBJ2-5, with D tentatively TRBD2 (5 bases). In germline, CDR1 is KGHSH, CDR2 LQKENI. With 5 bases removed from V and 1 base from J, the gap between germline ends came to 8 bases. The length of the CDR3 is 13 residues. The CDR3 DNA is TGTGCCAGCTCAATGGGAGTCCAAGAGACCCAGTACTTC. This codes for CASSMGVQETQYF.

This clone has more than one count but fewer than ten. This rearrangement joins TRBV2 to TRBJ2-7, with 9 nucleotides matching TRBD1. V lost 8 bases, J lost 3 bases, and 8 bases stayed unmatched. Germline V lookup: CDR1 SNHLY, CDR2 FYNNEI. The CDR3 length is 14 residues. CDR3 nucleotides: TGTGCCAGCCAACAGGGGGCCAAAGTCTACGAGCAGTACTTC. Protein sequence: CASQQGAKVYEQYF.

This chain connects TRBV9 to TRBJ2-7, with D possibly TRBD1 on 6 matching bases. The CDR3 is 14 amino acids. CDR1 is SGDLS and CDR2 is YYNGEE in the germline V gene. Trimming removed 4 bases from V and 1 base from J, with 12 bases in between. CDR3 DNA: TGTGCCAGCAGCCCAGGGGTGGTTTCCTACGAGCAGTACTTC. Translated, it gives CASSPGVVSYEQYF.